A selection of T cell receptor beta chains follows, all from one sample in a study of blood T cells in healthy people across ages. TCRdb re-called the 5' RACE reads through MiXCR, storing one row per CDR3 protein. The sample lists roughly 800,000 distinct CDR3 sequences, approximately 35% seen once, with 10% to 15% in the top ten. The material sequenced was blood. The receptors were sampled from a man aged 18 to 29 in good health. CDR3s include the opening cysteine and the closing phenylalanine or tryptophan.

>TRBV29-1
CSVIGTENYGYTF
>TRBV18
CASSPQYASYEQYF
>TRBV3-1
CASSQDFGGYTF
>TRBV18
CASPPGHQETQYF
>TRBV5-1
CASSSLTPNTEAFF
>TRBV25-1
CASSDLWDRGGTGELFF
>TRBV12-1
CASSRTQPGPDITEAFF
>TRBV5-4
CASSLDGSTETQYF
>TRBV12-3/TRBV12-4
CASSPRGFNQPQHF
>TRBV7-2
CASSLAPRLSYNEQFF
>TRBV4-2
CASNSGLVSTDTQYF
>TRBV9
CASSVEGRSNEQFF
>TRBV7-9
CASSPTSGAIDEQFF
>TRBV29-1
CSVLQGGGDTQYF
>TRBV12-3/TRBV12-4
CASSPPGSYGYTF
>TRBV6-1
CASSEHMNTEAFF
>TRBV20-1
CSATLQSSYNEQFF
>TRBV10-3
CAISRGGQGGGNQPQHF
>TRBV28
CASSSPDRGLQQFF
>TRBV7-2
CASSYDRGNYEQYF
>TRBV9
CASSEGTSGRLEDTQYF
>TRBV12-3/TRBV12-4
CASSRAGWSTDVQYF
>TRBV12-3/TRBV12-4
CASSLGSAGVSKPQHF
>TRBV12-3/TRBV12-4
CASSPATGSGNQPQHF
>TRBV27
CASSFPGSRVLTF
>TRBV28
CASSPPGGLYSNQPQHF
>TRBV6-6
CASSWTAMNTGELFF
>TRBV5-1
CASRDGTVGETQYF
>TRBV20-1
CSARAQGDIQYF